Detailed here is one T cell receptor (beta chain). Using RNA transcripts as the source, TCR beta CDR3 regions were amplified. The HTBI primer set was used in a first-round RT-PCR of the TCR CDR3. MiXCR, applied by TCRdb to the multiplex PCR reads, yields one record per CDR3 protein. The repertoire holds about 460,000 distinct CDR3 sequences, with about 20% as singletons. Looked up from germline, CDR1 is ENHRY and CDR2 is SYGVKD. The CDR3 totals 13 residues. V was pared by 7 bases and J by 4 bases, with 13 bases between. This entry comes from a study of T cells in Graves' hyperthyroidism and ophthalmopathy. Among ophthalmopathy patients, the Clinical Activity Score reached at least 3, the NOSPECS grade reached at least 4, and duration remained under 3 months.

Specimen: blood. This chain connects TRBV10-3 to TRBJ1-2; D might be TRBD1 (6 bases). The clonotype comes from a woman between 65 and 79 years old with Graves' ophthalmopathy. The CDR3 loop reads CAITSDSFYGYTF. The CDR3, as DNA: TGTGCCATCACCTCGGACAGTTTCTATGGCTACACCTTC.